This passage covers 21 T cell receptor beta chains from one sample sequenced in a study of metastatic and nonmetastatic thyroid tumors (dated by TCRdb to 2020 to 2021). Before undergoing thyroid surgery, none of the patients had been given any kind of treatment. The library was made by PCR. TCRdb shows the sequencer as Illumina HiSeq 4000. TCRdb reworked the public reads: Q25 trimming with fastp, MiXCR clone assembly, productive beta chains retained. Here the sample has some 30,000 clones; roughly 21% occur a single time. Of the sample, about 8% falls within the top ten clones. Sequencing was done on a sample of blood. The source is a female donor with papillary thyroid cancer or a benign thyroid nodule (not recorded which). Some clones in this sample may be carry-over from other donors' samples.

Within the sample, this clone is medium-sized. The rearrangement links TRBV6-1 to TRBJ1-5; possible D gene TRBD1, 5 bases. The length of the CDR3 is 16 residues. V was trimmed by 0 bases and J by 5 bases, leaving 14 bases between them. The germline CDR1 and CDR2 sequences are MNHNS and SASEGT. CDR3 in amino acids: CASSEAGGRVHQPQHF. Written as DNA, the CDR3 is TGTGCCAGCAGTGAAGCGGGAGGCAGGGTTCATCAGCCCCAGCATTTT.

Only a few counts were recorded for this clone. The chain recombines TRBV20-1 with TRBJ1-5, with a weak D call TRBD1 (6 bases). The length of the CDR3 is 16 residues. V shed 6 bases and J shed 0 bases, with 18 bases lying between them. Germline assignment: CDR1 DFQATT and CDR2 SNEGSKA (reference sequence). CDR3 loop: CSATIPGTTSNQPQHF. CDR3 DNA sequence: TGCAGTGCCACCATCCCCGGGACAACTAGCAATCAGCCCCAGCATTTT.

J is TRBJ1-1 and V is TRBV18, with D uncertain. V lost 3 bases, J lost 6 bases, and 8 bases lay in between. The CDR3 length is 12 residues. The V gene's germline CDR1 is KGHSH and CDR2 LQKENI. The CDR3 DNA reads as TGTGCCAGCTCACCGGGTGCCGCTGAAGCTTTCTTT. It codes for CASSPGAAEAFF.

This clone was counted ten times or more. This chain joins TRBV28 and TRBJ2-7, with 7 positions matching TRBD1. This CDR3 region has 15 residues. Unmatched junction bases numbered 9, after V lost 7 bases and J lost 0 bases. The germline CDR1 and CDR2 sequences are MDHEN and SYDVKM. The CDR3: CASTLAGTASYEQYF. CDR3 DNA: TGTGCCAGCACCTTGGCCGGGACAGCCTCCTACGAGCAGTACTTC.

This clone was found a few times. The chain recombines TRBV6-1 with TRBJ1-3; tentatively, D is TRBD1 (5 bases). With 5 bases removed from V and 1 base from J, the gap between germline ends came to 18 bases. From germline, CDR1 is MNHNS and CDR2 SASEGT. The CDR3 has 17 amino acids. The CDR3 sequence: CASSRATAGQSGNTIYF. The CDR3 region has the DNA TGTGCCAGCAGTCGGGCGACAGCCGGGCAATCTGGAAACACCATATATTTT.

This clone was recorded many times. The V gene is TRBV11-1, the J gene TRBJ2-7; the D gene is possibly TRBD1 (6 bases). V was clipped by 5 bases and J by 6 bases, with 26 bases between them. The CDR3 is 17 residues long. CDR1 and CDR2 from the germline V gene are SGHAT and FQDESV (reference sequence). CDR3 DNA: TGTGCCAGCAGCCCGGACCCTGGGACAATAAGTTGGAGCGAGCAGTACTTC. This encodes CASSPDPGTISWSEQYF.

Turning to this clone: A much more abundant neighbour one base away suggests this may be a read error. This rearrangement joins TRBV10-3 to TRBJ2-3, with D possibly TRBD1 on 6 matching bases. This CDR3 has 15 residues. The germline V gene encodes CDR1 ENHRY and CDR2 SYGVKD. CDR3 sequence reads: CASSESYRETDTQYF. Written as DNA, the CDR3 is TGTGCCAGCAGTGAGTCTTACAGGGAAACAGATACGCAGTATTTT.

This clone has at least ten counts. V and J are TRBV20-1 and TRBJ1-4, with a weak D call TRBD1 (5 bases). V was clipped by 6 bases and J by 3 bases, with 11 bases between them. Per the germline V gene, CDR1 is DFQATT and CDR2 is SNEGSKA (reference sequence). The CDR3 covers 13 residues. CDR3 sequence: CSAKGSANEKLFF. CDR3 nucleotides: TGCAGTGCCAAGGGGTCAGCTAATGAAAAACTGTTTTTT.

This clone was recorded many times. The chain carries TRBV11-1 and TRBJ2-7; D is possibly TRBD1 or TRBD2 (5 bases each). V shed 3 bases and J shed 6 bases, with 24 bases lying between them. Looked up from germline, CDR1 is SGHAT and CDR2 is FQDESV (reference sequence). The CDR3 totals 17 residues. The chain's CDR3 is CASSLRGVSGAPLEQYF. CDR3 bases: TGTGCCAGCAGCTTGAGAGGGGTTTCCGGGGCCCCACTCGAGCAGTACTTC.

This clone was seen only a few times. The chain combines TRBV6-1 with TRBJ2-1; 7 nucleotides line up with TRBD2. The trim removed 5 bases at V and 5 bases at J, leaving 9 bases unmatched. The germline gives CDR1 MNHNS, CDR2 SASEGT. The CDR3 runs to 15 residues. CDR3 in DNA: TGTGCCAGCAGTCCCCGGGGGGAGTTTAACAATGAGCAGTTCTTC. Translating it yields CASSPRGEFNNEQFF.

This clone has a count of ten or more. The CDR3 sequence: CASSFPTWGSYEQYF. CDR3 coding DNA: TGTGCCAGCAGTTTCCCCACTTGGGGATCCTACGAGCAGTACTTC. This rearrangement joins TRBV28 to TRBJ2-7; D is uncertain. The CDR3 loop spans 15 amino acids. V was trimmed by 3 bases and J by 1 base, leaving 13 bases between them. The germline CDR1 and CDR2 sequences are MDHEN and SYDVKM.

This clone was observed many times. The V and J genes are TRBV19 and TRBJ1-2; 9 nucleotides align to TRBD1. CDR1 LNHDA and CDR2 SQIVND come from the germline V gene (reference sequence). Germline trimming cut 5 bases from V and 4 bases from J; bases unmatched to any gene: 8. CDR3 length: 15 amino acids. CDR3 bases: TGTGCCAGTAGTCCGGACAGGGGCTATGGCTATGGCTACACCTTC. Amino acid sequence: CASSPDRGYGYGYTF.

This clone was detected only a few times. It may be a read error: a sequence one base away is much more abundant. The chain carries TRBV30 and TRBJ1-2, with D uncertain. Germline V CDR1 and CDR2: GTSNPN, SVGIG (reference sequence). There are 8 residues in the CDR3. This chain's CDR3 is CAMGGYPF. For the CDR3, the DNA is TGTGCTATGGGAGGCTACCCCTTC.

The chain links TRBV6-2 or TRBV6-3 to TRBJ2-5; D is perhaps TRBD2 (6 bases). From germline, CDR1 is MNHEY and CDR2 SVGEGT. V dropped 6 bases and J dropped 1 base, with 12 bases sitting between them. CDR3 size: 14 residues. CDR3 sequence reads: CASRVGGPQETQYF. The DNA for the CDR3 is TGTGCCAGCAGAGTGGGAGGCCCCCAAGAGACCCAGTACTTC.

Ten or more counts support this clone. The CDR3 protein is CSANRQGDQPQHF. In DNA form, the CDR3 reads TGCAGCGCGAACCGACAGGGTGATCAGCCCCAGCATTTT. The chain combines TRBV20-1 with TRBJ1-5; 7 nucleotides line up with TRBD1. The germline CDR1 and CDR2 sequences are DFQATT and SNEGSKA (reference sequence). The CDR3 covers 13 residues.

Ten or more counts support this clone. The rearrangement links TRBV14 to TRBJ2-1; 10 bases agree with TRBD2. V lost 4 bases and J lost 0; bases outside the gene matches: 3. This CDR3 has 16 residues. Germline V gene lookup returns CDR1 SGHDN and CDR2 FVKESK. The CDR3, as DNA: TGTGCCAGCAGCCTAAGACTAGCGGGCTCCTACAATGAGCAGTTCTTC. This translates into CASSLRLAGSYNEQFF.

This clone was recorded a few times. J is TRBJ2-7 and V is TRBV7-9; possible D gene TRBD1, 6 bases. Germline CDR1 is SEHNR and CDR2 is FQNEAQ (reference sequence). V was shortened by 8 bases and J by 0 bases, with 11 bases between the two germline ends. The CDR3 loop spans 13 amino acids. CDR3 DNA sequence: TGTGCCAGCCGGGACACTCTCTCCTACGAGCAGTACTTC. Its protein is CASRDTLSYEQYF.

This clone showed up many times. A much larger clonotype is one base distant, so this may be a read error. At the DNA level, this CDR3 is encoded by other sequences in the same sample as well. V gene TRBV11-2 combines with J gene TRBJ2-1, with 8 bases that match TRBD1. The CDR3 runs 15 residues. Unmatched junction bases numbered 6, after V lost 5 bases and J lost 3 bases. Germline values: CDR1 SGHAT, CDR2 FQNNGV. CDR3 coding DNA: TGTGCCAGCAGCCCGGGACAGGCGGTCTACAATGAGCAGTTCTTC. Protein: CASSPGQAVYNEQFF. The variable domain in full, completed from reference TRBV11-2 and TRBJ2-1, reads EAGVAQSPRYKIIEKRQSVAFWCNPISGHATLYWYQQILGQGPKLLIQFQNNGVVDDSQLPKDRFSAERLKGVDSTLKIQPAKLEDSAVYLCASSPGQAVYNEQFFGPGTRLTVL.

In this sample, this clone turned up many times. CDR3 nucleotides: TGTGCCAGCAGGACCGGACAGGGGGACACTGAAGCTTTCTTT. Residues: CASRTGQGDTEAFF. The genes are TRBV6-1 and TRBJ1-1; TRBD1 matches at 10 bases. The germline gives CDR1 MNHNS, CDR2 SASEGT. The CDR3 totals 14 residues. V was pared by 6 bases and J by 3 bases, with 4 bases of the junction left unmatched.

Many counts were recorded for this clone. J is TRBJ1-2 and V is TRBV14; no definite D call. The CDR3 totals 13 residues. In germline, CDR1 is SGHDN, CDR2 FVKESK. The V gene lost 1 base and the J gene lost 4 bases, with 7 bases spanning the gap. The CDR3 DNA reads TGTGCCAGCAGCCAAGCGGAGTTCTATGGCTACACCTTC. Translation gives CASSQAEFYGYTF.

This clone was seen many times. The chain has TRBV11-3 and TRBJ2-5; D remains ambiguous. Germline assignment: CDR1 SGHNT and CDR2 YENEEA. The CDR3 loop spans 14 amino acids. V lost 0 bases and J lost 5, with 10 bases in between. The CDR3 protein is CASSLEVRSETQYF. The CDR3 bases are TGTGCCAGCAGCTTAGAGGTGCGAAGCGAGACCCAGTACTTC. The entire variable domain, with the rest obtained from reference TRBV11-3 and TRBJ2-5, is as follows: EAGVVQSPRYKIIEKKQPVAFWCNPISGHNTLYWYLQNLGQGPELLIRYENEEAVDDSQLPKDRFSAERLKGVDSTLKIQPAELGDSAVYLCASSLEVRSETQYFGPGTRLLVL.